The 26 T cell receptor beta chains below come from one sample, sequenced in a study of blood T cells in healthy people across ages. A second PCR of about 7 to 12 cycles used a sample-barcoded 5' primer and a J-beta primer mix. From the 5' RACE reads, TCRdb called clonotypes with MiXCR, one entry per CDR3 protein. Of about 1.8 million distinct CDR3 sequences detected, about 50% appear once; the ten largest clones hold approximately 2%. Sequencing input: blood. The receptors derive from a woman aged 40 to 49 in good health.

The V and J genes are TRBV27 and TRBJ2-2; D might be TRBD2 (6 bases). V lost 5 bases and J 0 bases, leaving 13 bases between the germline ends. Germline V gene data show CDR1 as MNHEY and CDR2 as SMNVEV (reference sequence). CDR3 length equals 16 residues. The CDR3 DNA is TGTGCCAGCAGTCATCCCGCGGGGACGAACACCGGGGAGCTGTTTTTT. It translates to CASSHPAGTNTGELFF.

This clonotype was observed at least ten times. One end of the junction does not line up with germline, which may come from a read error. V and J are TRBV5-1 and TRBJ2-7, with TRBD2 as a possible D gene (6 bases). The CDR3 consists of 13 residues. Germline CDR1 and CDR2: SGHRS and YFSETQ. CDR3 loop: CASSKGTAYEQYF. CDR3 DNA sequence: TGTGCCAGCAGCAAGGGGACTGCCTACGAGCAGTACTTC.

This clonotype was counted a few times. The CDR3 DNA reads TGTGCCAGCAGTTTATCGGACAGGGTAGGAGGGCGGAACATTCAGTACTTC. This encodes CASSLSDRVGGRNIQYF. The chain links TRBV27 to TRBJ2-4; 8 bases are a match to TRBD1. Germline CDR1 MNHEY, CDR2 SMNVEV (reference sequence). The CDR3 length is 17 residues. J lost 7 bases, V lost 0 bases, and 11 bases had no gene match.

This clonotype was seen more than once but under ten times. The chain joins TRBV11-2 to TRBJ2-4; D is unclear. Germline CDR1 reads SGHAT; CDR2 reads FQNNGV. The CDR3 covers 15 residues. The V end was cut by 5 bases, the J end by 1 base, with 12 bases between. The CDR3 is CASSQQWSAKNIQYF. The CDR3 DNA reads TGTGCCAGCAGCCAGCAATGGTCGGCCAAAAACATTCAGTACTTC.

Of note for this clonotype: One end of the junction varies from germline; a read error may be responsible. V gene TRBV6-5 combines with J gene TRBJ2-5, with D hard to call. The CDR3 spans 14 residues. Germline CDR1 MNHEY, CDR2 SVGAGI. The CDR3 loop is CASSWRHAQETQYF. Here the CDR3 DNA reads TGTGCCAGCAGTTGGCGACACGCACAAGAGACTCAGTACTTC.

This clonotype turned up a few times. The gene calls are TRBV20-1 and TRBJ2-1, with D maybe TRBD2 (6 bases). V dropped 6 bases and J dropped 5 bases, with 17 bases sitting between them. The CDR3 contains 14 residues. Germline CDR1 DFQATT, CDR2 SNEGSKA (reference sequence). The CDR3 DNA sequence: TGCAGTGCCGTGGCGGGGTCAGGGAACAATGAGCAGTTCTTC. As protein: CSAVAGSGNNEQFF.

This clonotype was counted a few times. The rearrangement links TRBV12-3 or TRBV12-4 to TRBJ1-5; 7 bases are a match to TRBD1. The CDR3 has 15 amino acids. With V trimmed by 2 bases and J by 1 base, 2 bases remained unmatched. CDR3 amino acids: CASSLQGGSNQPQHF. CDR3 bases: TGTGCCAGCAGTTTACAGGGGGGAAGCAATCAGCCCCAGCATTTT.

V usage is TRBV2 and J usage is TRBJ2-3; tentatively, D is TRBD2 (5 bases). Trimming took 7 bases from V and 4 from J, leaving 15 bases between them. Germline CDR1 SNHLY, CDR2 FYNNEI. CDR3 length: 14 residues. Here the CDR3 reads CASKGDYLPDTQYF. The CDR3 region has the DNA TGTGCCAGCAAGGGAGACTACCTTCCAGATACGCAGTATTTT.

This clonotype was detected a few times. This rearrangement joins TRBV5-5 to TRBJ2-4; 11 nucleotides match TRBD1. Looked up from germline, CDR1 is SGHKS and CDR2 is YYEKEE (reference sequence). The CDR3 covers 14 residues. V shed 2 bases and J 7 bases; nucleotides not matched to a gene: 2. The CDR3, as DNA: TGTGCCAGCAGCTTTGGGACAGGGGGTAACATTCAGTACTTC. This codes for CASSFGTGGNIQYF.

CDR3 in amino acids: CASSERAGGNEQFF. The CDR3 DNA is TGTGCCAGCAGTGAACGGGCAGGGGGCAATGAGCAGTTCTTC. The chain links TRBV6-4 to TRBJ2-1; 7 nucleotides match TRBD1. Germline lookup yields CDR1 MRHNA and CDR2 SNTAGT. V lost 3 bases to trimming and J lost 6 bases; unmatched junction nucleotides: 5. The CDR3 covers 14 residues.

This chain connects TRBV7-2 to TRBJ2-7; D assignment may be TRBD1 or TRBD2 (5 bases each). Trimming removed 4 bases from V and 5 bases from J, with 12 bases in between. Germline V lookup: CDR1 SGHTA, CDR2 FQGNSA. The CDR3 extends over 13 amino acids. The CDR3 here is CASSWDERNEQYF. In nucleotides, the CDR3 is TGTGCCAGCAGCTGGGACGAGAGGAACGAGCAGTACTTC.

There are a few counts of this clonotype. One end of the junction does not line up with germline, which may come from a read error. J is TRBJ2-5 and V is TRBV7-7; the D gene could be TRBD1 or TRBD2 (5 bases each). CDR3 length: 13 residues. CDR1 and CDR2 from the germline V gene are SSHAT and FNYEAQ (reference sequence). CDR3 sequence: CASSSQLGTTQYF. The CDR3 DNA reads as TGTGCTAGCAGCTCCCAACTTGGGACCACCCAGTACTTC. The variable domain in full, with the rest retrieved from reference TRBV7-7 and TRBJ2-5, is GAGVSQSPRYKVTKRGQDVTLRCDPISSHATLYWYQQALGQGPEFLTYFNYEAQPDKSGLPSDRFSAERPEGSISTLTIQRTEQRDSAMYRCASSSQLGTTQYFGPGTRLLVL.

The chain combines TRBV20-1 with TRBJ2-3; 11 bases agree with TRBD1. The CDR3 runs to 14 residues. The germline V gene has CDR1 DFQATT and CDR2 SNEGSKA (reference sequence). Losses at the gene ends were 5 bases for V and 5 bases for J; bases not matched to a gene: 6. The CDR3 DNA reads as TGCAGTGCTCCGGGACAGGGGGAAATAGATACGCAGTATTTT. Translation gives CSAPGQGEIDTQYF.

This chain links TRBV20-1 with TRBJ2-1; D gene unclear. The DNA end is a closer match to TRBJ2-7, so the J assignment may be wrong. The CDR3 length is 15 residues. Germline lookup yields CDR1 DFQATT and CDR2 SNEGSKA (reference sequence). The CDR3 is CSASVEISPNNEQYF. CDR3 nucleotides: TGCAGTGCTAGCGTAGAAATTTCCCCTAACAATGAGCAGTACTTC.

In its sample, this clonotype was seen many times. The chain recombines TRBV7-2 with TRBJ1-2, with D possibly TRBD1 on 5 matching bases. The CDR3 covers 15 residues. The germline V gene encodes CDR1 SGHTA and CDR2 FQGNSA. Trimming removed 1 base from V and 0 bases from J, with 9 bases in between. Written as DNA, the CDR3 is TGTGCCAGCAGCTTAGGGGGGGGAGCTAACTATGGCTACACCTTC. It encodes CASSLGGGANYGYTF.

There are a few counts of this clonotype. The chain employs TRBV27 and TRBJ1-5, with a tentative D call TRBD1 (6 bases). This CDR3 region has 15 residues. Germline V gene data show CDR1 as MNHEY and CDR2 as SMNVEV (reference sequence). V dropped 5 bases and J dropped 7 bases, with 18 bases sitting between them. The CDR3: CASSPLQGKAQPQHF. The CDR3 region has the DNA TGTGCCAGCAGTCCTCTACAGGGTAAGGCACAGCCCCAGCATTTT.

The V gene is TRBV28, the J gene TRBJ2-7, with TRBD1 as a possible D gene (7 bases). V was shortened by 5 bases and J by 6 bases, with 20 bases between the two germline ends. CDR1 and CDR2 (germline): MDHEN, SYDVKM. The CDR3 sequence is 15 residues long. CDR3 sequence reads: CASSRMGGDRVEQYF. For the CDR3, the DNA is TGTGCCAGCAGTCGAATGGGGGGCGACAGGGTCGAGCAGTACTTC. Full variable domain (rest looked up from reference TRBV28 and TRBJ2-7): DVKVTQSSRYLVKRTGEKVFLECVQDMDHENMFWYRQDPGLGLRLIYFSYDVKMKEKGDIPEGYSVSREKKERFSLILESASTNQTSMYLCASSRMGGDRVEQYFGPGTRLTVT.

The chain employs TRBV25-1 and TRBJ1-4; D is ambiguous. Germline CDR1 and CDR2: MGHDK and SYGVNS. V gave up 8 bases and J gave up 8 bases, with 15 bases separating them. The CDR3 runs 13 residues. The CDR3 loop reads CASRADFIEKLFF. CDR3 sequence (DNA): TGTGCCAGCCGGGCCGACTTCATAGAAAAACTGTTTTTT.

This clonotype was found a few times. The rearrangement links TRBV27 to TRBJ2-6; perhaps D is TRBD1 or TRBD2 (6 bases each). CDR3 length: 17 residues. Trimming pared 4 bases from V and 2 bases from J, leaving 15 bases between. Germline assignment: CDR1 MNHEY and CDR2 SMNVEV (reference sequence). DNA of the CDR3: TGTGCCAGCAGTTCGAAACAGGGAGGCCCTGGGGCCAACGTCCTGACTTTC. Translated: CASSSKQGGPGANVLTF.

This clonotype showed up just a few times. J is TRBJ1-6 and V is TRBV6-5; 7 nucleotides line up with TRBD1. This CDR3 contains 15 residues. J gave up 7 bases and V 2 bases, and 5 bases lay outside the gene matches. Germline values: CDR1 MNHEY, CDR2 SVGAGI. The DNA for the CDR3 is TGTGCCAGCAGTTACCAGACAGGGTTAAATTCACCCCTCCACTTT. Its translation is CASSYQTGLNSPLHF.

This chain joins TRBV7-3 and TRBJ2-5; D is ambiguous. This CDR3 has 15 amino acids. V was clipped by 4 bases and J by 4 bases, with 16 bases between them. Germline values: CDR1 SGHTA, CDR2 FQGTGA. CDR3 coding DNA: TGTGCCAGCAGCTCCGCGCGGCACCGTGGAGAGACCCAGTACTTC. Encoded protein: CASSSARHRGETQYF.

This clonotype occurred a few times. This chain uses TRBV6-5 with TRBJ2-7; D remains ambiguous. The germline CDR1 and CDR2 sequences are MNHEY and SVGAGI. The length of the CDR3 is 14 residues. V was pared by 6 bases and J by 1 base, with 13 bases between. The CDR3: CASSPETPSYEQYF. CDR3 in DNA: TGTGCCAGCAGCCCCGAGACGCCGTCCTACGAGCAGTACTTC.

This clonotype was detected only once. The rearrangement joins TRBV4-3 to TRBJ2-1, with TRBD1 matching 7 bases. CDR1 is LGHNA and CDR2 is YSLEER in the germline V gene. This CDR3 contains 16 residues. Trimming took 0 bases from V and 6 from J; bases not matched to a gene: 8. CDR3 coding DNA: TGCGCCAGCAGCCAAGATTCAGGGGGTTGGGGCAATGAGCAGTTCTTC. Protein product: CASSQDSGGWGNEQFF.

The chain combines TRBV6-2 or TRBV6-3 with TRBJ2-5; 9 bases are a match to TRBD1. Unmatched junction bases numbered 9, after V lost 6 bases and J lost 4 bases. There are 15 residues in the CDR3. Germline CDR1 reads MNHEY; CDR2 reads SVGEGT. In DNA form, the CDR3 reads TGTGCCAGCAGATCCGGGACAGGGTGGGGAGAGACCCAGTACTTC. As protein: CASRSGTGWGETQYF.

The chain has TRBV7-2 and TRBJ2-5; TRBD1 might be the D (6 bases). The germline CDR1 and CDR2 sequences are SGHTA and FQGNSA. The CDR3 is made up of 13 amino acids. V was pared by 8 bases and J by 2 bases, with 12 bases between. CDR3 region: CASGGHAQETQYF. CDR3 DNA: TGTGCCAGCGGGGGACACGCTCAAGAGACCCAGTACTTC.

The chain combines TRBV6-1 with TRBJ2-5; the D is unclear. The ends were cut back, 4 bases at V and 2 bases at J, with 17 bases in the middle. CDR3 length equals 16 residues. Germline CDR1 reads MNHNS; CDR2 reads SASEGT. The CDR3 bases are TGTGCCAGCAGTGCAACGCCGGAGAGTGGTCAAGAGACCCAGTACTTC. This gives the protein CASSATPESGQETQYF.